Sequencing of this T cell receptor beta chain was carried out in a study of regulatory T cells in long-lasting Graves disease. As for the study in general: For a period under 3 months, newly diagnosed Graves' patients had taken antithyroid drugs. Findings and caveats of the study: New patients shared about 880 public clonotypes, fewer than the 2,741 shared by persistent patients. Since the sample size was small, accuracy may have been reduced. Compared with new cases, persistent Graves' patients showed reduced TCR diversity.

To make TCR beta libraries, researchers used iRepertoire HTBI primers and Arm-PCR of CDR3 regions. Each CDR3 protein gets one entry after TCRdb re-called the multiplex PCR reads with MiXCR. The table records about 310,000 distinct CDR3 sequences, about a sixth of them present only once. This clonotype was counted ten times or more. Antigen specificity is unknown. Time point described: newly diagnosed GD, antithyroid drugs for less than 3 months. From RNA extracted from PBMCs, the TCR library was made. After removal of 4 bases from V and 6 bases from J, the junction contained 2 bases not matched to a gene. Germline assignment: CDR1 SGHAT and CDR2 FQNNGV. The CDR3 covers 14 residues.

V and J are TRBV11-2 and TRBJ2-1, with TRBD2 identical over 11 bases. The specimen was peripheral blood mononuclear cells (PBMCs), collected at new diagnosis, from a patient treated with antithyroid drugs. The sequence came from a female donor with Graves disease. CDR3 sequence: CASSSTSGSNEQFF. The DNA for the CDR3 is TGTGCCAGCAGCTCTACTAGCGGGAGCAATGAGCAGTTCTTC.